Listed below are T cell receptor beta chains from one sample, sequenced in a study of blood T cell repertoires in COVID-19. TCRdb's table, derived via immunoSEQ multiplex PCR, lists solely in-frame clones and lacks some. This sample yields tens of thousands of clones, of which about nine tenths are seen a single time; 4.8% belongs to the top ten. Sequencing was carried out using peripheral blood. The receptors were gathered from a human donor in a cohort sampled during active COVID-19. Both conserved end residues are part of each CDR3. Fields, in order: CDR3 DNA, CDR3 protein, J gene, CDR3 length, clone size, D gene, V gene. A D gene is named only where the DNA matches it firmly. The size of a clone is reported for some rows only, either as once, few or many, or as a class for expanded clones.

DNA: TGTGCCAGCAGCTTACCAACTAGCGGATCCTACGAGCAGTACTTC; CDR3: CASSLPTSGSYEQYF; J: TRBJ2-7; length: 15; size: NA; D: TRBD2; V: TRBV7-9
DNA: TGTGCCAGCTATTTTAGCACAGATACGCAGTATTTT; CDR3: CASYFSTDTQYF; J: TRBJ2-3; length: 12; size: NA; D: NA; V: TRBV19
DNA: TGTGCCAGCAGGTTAACAGGGCCTAGCACAGATACGCAGTATTTT; CDR3: CASRLTGPSTDTQYF; J: TRBJ2-3; length: 15; size: NA; D: NA; V: TRBV7-9
DNA: TGTGCCAGCAGCTTAGATACGCTAGCGGGCCAACCTCGGGGCTACGAGCAGTACTTC; CDR3: CASSLDTLAGQPRGYEQYF; J: TRBJ2-7; length: 19; size: NA; D: TRBD2; V: TRBV7-2
DNA: TGTGCCAGCAGTTTAAGGACGGTCAGGGGCTCTGGGGCCAACGTCCTGACTTTC; CDR3: CASSLRTVRGSGANVLTF; J: TRBJ2-6; length: 18; size: once; D: NA; V: TRBV28
DNA: TGTGCCAGCAGCTCCCATCGGGGTAGCGGGAGGACAGATACGCAGTATTTT; CDR3: CASSSHRGSGRTDTQYF; J: TRBJ2-3; length: 17; size: NA; D: NA; V: TRBV12-1
DNA: TGTGCCAGCAGCCCCGGGACTAGCGGGAGGGGTGGCGAGCAGTACTTC; CDR3: CASSPGTSGRGGEQYF; J: TRBJ2-7; length: 16; size: NA; D: TRBD2; V: TRBV27
DNA: TGCGCCAGCAGCTTGGATCAGGGGTGGTACGAGCAGTACTTC; CDR3: CASSLDQGWYEQYF; J: TRBJ2-7; length: 14; size: NA; D: NA; V: TRBV5-1
DNA: TGTGCCAGCAGCCCGCCGCCTCGGGTCTCTGGGGCCAACGTCCTGACTTTC; CDR3: CASSPPPRVSGANVLTF; J: TRBJ2-6; length: 17; size: NA; D: NA; V: TRBV7-2
DNA: TGTGCCAGCAGTGAAGCGGGCGCGGGCGGGAGGGTTGGCTCCTACGAGCAGTACTTC; CDR3: CASSEAGAGGRVGSYEQYF; J: TRBJ2-7; length: 19; size: NA; D: TRBD2; V: TRBV6-1
DNA: TGTGCCAGCAGCCAAAGGACTAGCGGGAGGGCGAGGACAGATACGCAGTATTTT; CDR3: CASSQRTSGRARTDTQYF; J: TRBJ2-3; length: 18; size: NA; D: TRBD2; V: TRBV14
DNA: TGTGCCAGCAGTTACTCAGCAGGGGGACAAGAGACCCAGTACTTC; CDR3: CASSYSAGGQETQYF; J: TRBJ2-5; length: 15; size: NA; D: TRBD1; V: TRBV6-5
DNA: TGTGCCAGCAGCCGGACAGGGGGCCAGCCCCAGCATTTT; CDR3: CASSRTGGQPQHF; J: TRBJ1-5; length: 13; size: few; D: TRBD1; V: TRBV7-8
DNA: TGTGCCATCAGGGGGACAGGGGGCGATGGAAACGAGCAGTACTTC; CDR3: CAIRGTGGDGNEQYF; J: TRBJ2-7; length: 15; size: NA; D: TRBD1; V: TRBV10-3
DNA: TGTGCCAGCAGCGGGGGACAGGGGCCGAACACTGAAGCTTTCTTT; CDR3: CASSGGQGPNTEAFF; J: TRBJ1-1; length: 15; size: few; D: TRBD1; V: TRBV3-1/TRBV3-2
DNA: TGCGCCAGCAGCTTAATGGACAGGGGGCCTGGGGAGACCCAGTACTTC; CDR3: CASSLMDRGPGETQYF; J: TRBJ2-5; length: 16; size: NA; D: TRBD1; V: TRBV5-1
DNA: TGTGCCAGCAGTACCCAACTAGCGGGAGCTTATGAGCAGTTCTTC; CDR3: CASSTQLAGAYEQFF; J: TRBJ2-1; length: 15; size: NA; D: TRBD2; V: TRBV6-2/TRBV6-3
DNA: TGTGCCAGCAGTTACACCCGGACTAGCGTAAGGTACGAGCAGTACTTC; CDR3: CASSYTRTSVRYEQYF; J: TRBJ2-7; length: 16; size: NA; D: TRBD2; V: TRBV6-2/TRBV6-3
DNA: TGTGCCAGCAGCGCGCAGGGTTCAGGAGGGGCCAACGTCCTGACTTTC; CDR3: CASSAQGSGGANVLTF; J: TRBJ2-6; length: 16; size: once; D: NA; V: TRBV3-1/TRBV3-2
DNA: TGTGCCAGCAGCTTTTCCACGGACACCGGGGAGCTGTTTTTT; CDR3: CASSFSTDTGELFF; J: TRBJ2-2; length: 14; size: NA; D: NA; V: TRBV7-9
DNA: TGTGCCAGTAGCCTGACAGGGACGGGGAATTCACCCCTCCACTTT; CDR3: CASSLTGTGNSPLHF; J: TRBJ1-6; length: 15; size: NA; D: TRBD1; V: TRBV19
DNA: TGTGCCAGCAGGTGGCCCCAAGCAGATACGCAGTATTTT; CDR3: CASRWPQADTQYF; J: TRBJ2-3; length: 13; size: NA; D: NA; V: TRBV28
DNA: TGTGCCAGCAGCACTCACCCACGGACAGGGGGCAGGAGCAATCAGCCCCAGCATTTT; CDR3: CASSTHPRTGGRSNQPQHF; J: TRBJ1-5; length: 19; size: NA; D: TRBD1; V: TRBV7-8
DNA: TGTGCCAGCAGCGGGGACAGGGGAAAGGTCCAGTACTTC; CDR3: CASSGDRGKVQYF; J: TRBJ2-7; length: 13; size: NA; D: TRBD1; V: TRBV2
DNA: TGTGCCAGCAGGGTAGCCAGCGGGAGTTACAATGAGCAGTTCTTC; CDR3: CASRVASGSYNEQFF; J: TRBJ2-1; length: 15; size: NA; D: TRBD2; V: TRBV28
DNA: TGTGCCAGCAGCCTCCTCGACGGGGGAAACACTGAAGCTTTCTTT; CDR3: CASSLLDGGNTEAFF; J: TRBJ1-1; length: 15; size: NA; D: NA; V: TRBV7-8
DNA: TGCGCCAGCAGCCCCTCCGGGCCCCGCGGGGATACGCAGTATTTT; CDR3: CASSPSGPRGDTQYF; J: TRBJ2-3; length: 15; size: NA; D: NA; V: TRBV5-1
DNA: TGTGCCAGCAGCTTACACCGACAGAGCTACAATGAGCAGTTCTTC; CDR3: CASSLHRQSYNEQFF; J: TRBJ2-1; length: 15; size: NA; D: NA; V: TRBV7-9
DNA: TGTGCCAGCTCACCACCGGCGGGGGTTGGCTACACCTTC; CDR3: CASSPPAGVGYTF; J: TRBJ1-2; length: 13; size: NA; D: NA; V: TRBV18
DNA: TGTGCCAGCATTCATAGGGGGGGGGCCGAGCAGTACTTC; CDR3: CASIHRGGAEQYF; J: TRBJ2-7; length: 13; size: NA; D: NA; V: TRBV7-9
DNA: TGTGCCTGGAGTCGTACAGCGAACACTGAAGCTTTCTTT; CDR3: CAWSRTANTEAFF; J: TRBJ1-1; length: 13; size: NA; D: NA; V: TRBV30
DNA: TGTGCCAGCAGCTTTGTCAGCACTGAAGCTTTCTTT; CDR3: CASSFVSTEAFF; J: TRBJ1-1; length: 12; size: NA; D: NA; V: TRBV5-6
DNA: TGTGCCAGCACCGCGGGGACTCACAACACCGGGGAGCTGTTTTTT; CDR3: CASTAGTHNTGELFF; J: TRBJ2-2; length: 15; size: NA; D: NA; V: TRBV2
DNA: TGTGCCAGCAGCCCCCACTCGGGAGGAGGGACAGGAAACACCATATATTTT; CDR3: CASSPHSGGGTGNTIYF; J: TRBJ1-3; length: 17; size: NA; D: NA; V: TRBV3-1/TRBV3-2
DNA: TGTGCCAGCAGTCGATCCGGGACTAGAGCCTTAGGTCGAACAGATACGCAGTATTTT; CDR3: CASSRSGTRALGRTDTQYF; J: TRBJ2-3; length: 19; size: NA; D: TRBD2; V: TRBV6-6
DNA: TGTGCCAGCAGCCCATTAGAGGGGGCCGGTCAGCCCCAGCATTTT; CDR3: CASSPLEGAGQPQHF; J: TRBJ1-5; length: 15; size: NA; D: TRBD1; V: TRBV9
DNA: TGCGCCAGCAGCCCTGACAGGCCGGAGCTAAATGAGCAGTTCTTC; CDR3: CASSPDRPELNEQFF; J: TRBJ2-1; length: 15; size: NA; D: NA; V: TRBV5-1
DNA: TGTGCCAACAGCGGCCAGGGCGGACAGCCCCAGCATTTT; CDR3: CANSGQGGQPQHF; J: TRBJ1-5; length: 13; size: NA; D: NA; V: TRBV2
DNA: TGCGCCAGCAGCCCCGGGTCCTCTGGGGGGACGGTTGGGGATGAGCAGTTCTTC; CDR3: CASSPGSSGGTVGDEQFF; J: TRBJ2-1; length: 18; size: NA; D: NA; V: TRBV5-1
DNA: TGTGCCAGCAGCTTAGTAGCGGGAGGGGGCTACAATGAGCAGTTCTTC; CDR3: CASSLVAGGGYNEQFF; J: TRBJ2-1; length: 16; size: NA; D: TRBD2; V: TRBV7-8
DNA: TGCAGCGTTGAATCCAGCGGGATAACAGATACGCAGTATTTT; CDR3: CSVESSGITDTQYF; J: TRBJ2-3; length: 14; size: NA; D: TRBD2; V: TRBV29-1
DNA: NA; CDR3: CASSTSRGGPEQFF; J: TRBJ2-1; length: 14; size: NA; D: NA; V: TRBV6-5
DNA: TGTGCCAGCTCACCGGGACTAGCGGGAGCTGATGGCGAGCAGTACTTC; CDR3: CASSPGLAGADGEQYF; J: TRBJ2-7; length: 16; size: NA; D: TRBD2; V: TRBV18
DNA: TGTGCCAGCAGACGATCCCAGGGGGCGCCCCGAGAAAAACTGTTTTTT; CDR3: CASRRSQGAPREKLFF; J: TRBJ1-4; length: 16; size: NA; D: TRBD1; V: TRBV6-6
DNA: TGTGCCAGCAGTCGAACGACTACTCACGAGCAGTACTTC; CDR3: CASSRTTTHEQYF; J: TRBJ2-7; length: 13; size: NA; D: NA; V: TRBV6-5
DNA: TGTGCCAGCAGCCGAAACCGGGACAGGGAAGCTTTCTTT; CDR3: CASSRNRDREAFF; J: TRBJ1-1; length: 13; size: once; D: TRBD1; V: TRBV3-1/TRBV3-2
DNA: TGTGCCACCAGCAGTGACCGACAGGGTCGACAGTTCTTC; CDR3: CATSSDRQGRQFF; J: TRBJ2-1; length: 13; size: NA; D: TRBD1; V: TRBV15
DNA: TGTGCCAGTAGTATGAATCTCGGGTACGAGCAGTACTTC; CDR3: CASSMNLGYEQYF; J: TRBJ2-7; length: 13; size: NA; D: NA; V: TRBV19
DNA: TGCGCCAGCAGCTTCGGACAGGGCGCTGGGGCCAACGTCCTGACTTTC; CDR3: CASSFGQGAGANVLTF; J: TRBJ2-6; length: 16; size: NA; D: TRBD1; V: TRBV5-1
DNA: TGTGCCAGCAGCATGACAGGGTCTTTGGATGAGCAGTACTTC; CDR3: CASSMTGSLDEQYF; J: TRBJ2-7; length: 14; size: NA; D: TRBD1; V: TRBV7-3
DNA: TGTGCCTGCCGGGGACAGAGTGCCGGGATGCAAGAGACCCAGTACTTC; CDR3: CACRGQSAGMQETQYF; J: TRBJ2-5; length: 16; size: NA; D: TRBD1; V: TRBV28
DNA: TGTGCCTGCCACTCGGGACAGATAAATGAAAAACTGTTTTTT; CDR3: CACHSGQINEKLFF; J: TRBJ1-4; length: 14; size: NA; D: TRBD1; V: TRBV2
DNA: TGTGCCAGCAGTGGACAGGGGCCCACCTACGAGCAGTACTTC; CDR3: CASSGQGPTYEQYF; J: TRBJ2-7; length: 14; size: NA; D: TRBD1; V: TRBV28
DNA: TGTGCCAGCAGTACCCCGGGGAGGGCCGAAGCTTTCTTT; CDR3: CASSTPGRAEAFF; J: TRBJ1-1; length: 13; size: NA; D: NA; V: TRBV28
DNA: TGTGCCAGCACCAACTCTGGGGCCAACGTCCTGACTTTC; CDR3: CASTNSGANVLTF; J: TRBJ2-6; length: 13; size: NA; D: NA; V: TRBV6-5
DNA: TGTGCCAGCAGTTTGCAGGGGCCGGTGCAGTATTTT; CDR3: CASSLQGPVQYF; J: TRBJ2-3; length: 12; size: NA; D: NA; V: TRBV28
DNA: TGTGCCAGCTCACCACGGGGCGCAGGGTCCACCGGGGAGCTGTTTTTT; CDR3: CASSPRGAGSTGELFF; J: TRBJ2-2; length: 16; size: NA; D: NA; V: TRBV18
DNA: TGTGCCAGCACCCGCGCCTGGCGGGACAGTGGGTGGAATCAGCCCCAGCATTTT; CDR3: CASTRAWRDSGWNQPQHF; J: TRBJ1-5; length: 18; size: NA; D: TRBD1; V: TRBV28